The 26 T cell receptor beta chains below were found in one sample sequenced in a study of T-cell reconstitution after alpha-beta-depleted transplantation in children. Construction of the TCRbeta library involved unique molecular identifiers. A single record per CDR3 protein comes from TCRdb applying MiXCR to the PCR reads. Altogether about 300,000 distinct CDR3 sequences are present, 10% being singletons, with the ten largest covering less than 8%. This specimen was PBMCs, taken before TCRalphabeta/CD19-depleted stem cell transplant. These receptors came from a boy under two years old with acute myeloid leukemia, due to receive a stem cell transplant.

V usage is TRBV7-2 and J usage is TRBJ2-3, with TRBD2 as a possible D gene (6 bases). V was trimmed by 4 bases and J by 4 bases, leaving 15 bases between them. Germline lookup yields CDR1 SGHTA and CDR2 FQGNSA. The CDR3 runs to 15 residues. The CDR3 DNA follows: TGTGCCAGCAGCTCCCGGGACTTAGTATCAGATACGCAGTATTTT. As protein: CASSSRDLVSDTQYF.

This clonotype was seen many times. The chain recombines TRBV7-8 with TRBJ2-5; 8 nucleotides agree with TRBD2. Germline CDR1 reads SGHVS; CDR2 reads FQNEAQ. The CDR3 sequence is 18 residues long. The V and J ends lost 1 base and 3 bases, in that order; junction bases with no gene match: 13. The CDR3 DNA sequence: TGTGCCAGCAGCTTAGTTCGGGCGAGCGGGGGACTGAAAGAGACCCAGTACTTC. It encodes CASSLVRASGGLKETQYF.

This clonotype came up many times. J is TRBJ1-1 and V is TRBV6-5, with TRBD1 as a possible D gene (6 bases). The germline CDR1 and CDR2 sequences are MNHEY and SVGAGI. This CDR3 is 13 amino acids long. V lost 2 bases and J lost 3, with 7 bases in between. DNA for the CDR3: TGTGCCAGCAGTTACACAGGGCACACTGAAGCTTTCTTT. As protein: CASSYTGHTEAFF.

This clonotype has ten or more counts. The chain uses TRBV7-2 and TRBJ2-1, with D tentatively TRBD2 (6 bases). The CDR3 is made up of 14 amino acids. Germline V gene data show CDR1 as SGHTA and CDR2 as FQGNSA. The V end lost 1 base, the J end lost 9 bases, and 13 bases lay between the germline ends. CDR3 amino acids: CASSLESAGREQFF. The CDR3 DNA follows: TGTGCCAGCAGCTTAGAATCAGCGGGCCGTGAGCAGTTCTTC.

At least ten counts were recorded for this clonotype. The chain uses TRBV20-1 and TRBJ2-7; D is unclear. The CDR3 contains 15 residues. V lost 0 bases and J 2 bases, leaving 14 bases between the germline ends. Germline V lookup: CDR1 DFQATT, CDR2 SNEGSKA (reference sequence). CDR3 nucleotide sequence: TGCAGTGCTAGAGATATTAGGGTTAGGACCTACGAGCAGTACTTC. This codes for CSARDIRVRTYEQYF.

The V and J genes are TRBV12-5 and TRBJ1-1, with D unresolved. Between the trimmed V and J ends, which lost 0 bases and 10 bases, there was a span of 18 bases. Germline assignment: CDR1 LGHNT and CDR2 FRNRAP. The CDR3 length is 15 residues. The CDR3 region is CASGLVNVGGRGAFF. The CDR3 nucleotides read TGTGCTAGTGGTTTGGTAAATGTGGGAGGCAGAGGAGCTTTCTTT.

Many counts were recorded for this clonotype. V and J are TRBV30 and TRBJ2-1, with TRBD2 identical over 11 bases. Germline V gene lookup returns CDR1 GTSNPN and CDR2 SVGIG (reference sequence). This CDR3 contains 15 residues. The V segment lost 5 bases and the J segment 1 base; nucleotides outside the gene matches: 4. The CDR3 region has the DNA TGTGCCTGGCCGACTAGCGGGGTATCCTACAATGAGCAGTTCTTC. Amino acids: CAWPTSGVSYNEQFF.

The sample holds many counts of this clonotype. This chain links TRBV29-1 with TRBJ2-1, with a tentative D call TRBD1 (5 bases). Germline V gives CDR1 SQVTM, CDR2 ANQGSEA. The CDR3 sequence is 13 residues long. The V and J ends lost 6 bases and 2 bases respectively, with 11 bases between them. The CDR3 here is CSVLTVAYNEQFF. The CDR3 nucleotides read TGCAGCGTCCTGACAGTAGCCTACAATGAGCAGTTCTTC.

This clonotype turned up a few times. The CDR3 DNA reads as TGTGCCAGCAGCTTTGGGGACGCTCCCGCAACTAATGAAAAACTGTTTTTT. Amino acid sequence: CASSFGDAPATNEKLFF. The genes are TRBV11-1 and TRBJ1-4, with a possible D match to TRBD1 (5 bases). The CDR3 contains 17 residues. CDR1 and CDR2 (germline): SGHAT, FQDESV (reference sequence). The V end was cut by 3 bases, the J end by 0 bases, with 14 bases between.

This clonotype was observed many times. The rearrangement links TRBV5-1 to TRBJ2-1; 10 bases align to TRBD2. The germline V gene encodes CDR1 SGHRS and CDR2 YFSETQ. V trimming: 0 bases; J trimming: 0 bases; junction bases outside the gene matches: 9. This CDR3 is built from 19 residues. The CDR3 nucleotides are TGCGCCAGCAGCTTGGCCCGGACTAGCGGTTATAGCTCCTACAATGAGCAGTTCTTC. As protein: CASSLARTSGYSSYNEQFF.

This clonotype was seen at least ten times. The J gene is TRBJ2-3, the V gene TRBV20-1; 9 bases map to TRBD2. Germline V gene lookup returns CDR1 DFQATT and CDR2 SNEGSKA (reference sequence). V shed 0 bases and J 4 bases; nucleotides not matched to a gene: 5. The length of the CDR3 is 15 residues. DNA for the CDR3: TGCAGTGCTAGAGACGGGCGGGGGGGCGCAGATACGCAGTATTTT. Its translation is CSARDGRGGADTQYF.

Many counts were recorded for this clonotype. The chain has TRBV12-3 or TRBV12-4 and TRBJ2-1; 7 bases are shared with TRBD2. The CDR3 has 16 residues. The junction had 6 bases not matched to a gene; V was cut back by 1 base and J by 3 bases. For the CDR3, the DNA is TGTGCCAGCAGTTTAGAACGCGGGAGTCTCTACAATGAGCAGTTCTTC. Translating gives CASSLERGSLYNEQFF.

This clonotype was seen repeatedly, ten times or more. The rearrangement links TRBV6-5 to TRBJ2-2, with 7 bases aligning to TRBD2. Trimming at V came to 6 bases and at J to 5 bases, leaving 6 bases not matched to a gene. Germline assignment: CDR1 MNHEY and CDR2 SVGAGI. The CDR3 is 14 residues long. The CDR3 bases are TGTGCCAGCAGCCATGGACTAGAAACCGGGGAGCTGTTTTTT. The encoded protein is CASSHGLETGELFF.

The chain joins TRBV5-4 to TRBJ2-1; D gene uncertain. Germline V gene data show CDR1 as SGHNT and CDR2 as YYREEE (reference sequence). Trimming removed 5 bases at V and 12 bases at J, with 18 bases between. This CDR3 spans 13 amino acids. In nucleotides, the CDR3 is TGTGCCAGCAGTCAACAGATGGGCGGTGGGCAGTTCTTC. It encodes CASSQQMGGGQFF.

This clonotype was observed at least ten times. The J gene is TRBJ1-5, the V gene TRBV12-3 or TRBV12-4, with D possibly being TRBD1 (5 bases). V was shortened by 5 bases and J by 0 bases, with 14 bases between the two germline ends. This CDR3 has 16 amino acids. CDR3 in amino acids: CASSPPGPDSNQPQHF. CDR3 bases: TGTGCCAGCAGTCCGCCGGGACCCGATAGCAATCAGCCCCAGCATTTT.

The chain recombines TRBV20-1 with TRBJ2-3, with a weak D call TRBD2 (6 bases). The CDR3 has 15 residues. The germline V gene has CDR1 DFQATT and CDR2 SNEGSKA (reference sequence). Trimming removed 0 bases from V and 0 bases from J, with 10 bases in between. The chain's CDR3 is CSAREGAGSTDTQYF. CDR3 nucleotide sequence: TGCAGTGCTAGAGAAGGGGCGGGGAGCACAGATACGCAGTATTTT.

At least ten counts were recorded for this clonotype. V and J are TRBV12-3 or TRBV12-4 and TRBJ2-3; TRBD1 matches at 7 bases. This CDR3 is 15 amino acids long. V gave up 5 bases and J gave up 2 bases; unmatched junction bases: 7. CDR3 in amino acids: CASSAPDRFTDTQYF. The DNA of the CDR3 is TGTGCCAGCAGTGCACCGGACAGGTTCACAGATACGCAGTATTTT.

This clonotype was observed many times. The chain combines TRBV12-3 or TRBV12-4 with TRBJ2-7; D tentatively fits TRBD1 or TRBD2 (6 bases each). The V end lost 3 bases, the J end lost 6 bases, and 15 bases lay between the germline ends. The CDR3 loop spans 14 amino acids. In DNA, the CDR3 is TGTGCCAGCAGTTTCCGTCTGGGGGGCTCCGAGCAGTACTTC. It translates to CASSFRLGGSEQYF.

Of note for this clonotype: A read error may be the cause here, since a much bigger clone is one base away. The chain employs TRBV12-3 or TRBV12-4 and TRBJ1-2; no clear D gene. The CDR3 runs 12 residues. CDR3 coding DNA: TGTGCCAGCAGTTTCACCGACGCGGGCTACAACTTC. Its translation is CASSFTDAGYNF.

This clonotype occurred once. A junction boundary mismatches the germline segment, possibly from a read error. The rearrangement joins TRBV30 to TRBJ2-7; TRBD1 matches 9 bases. Germline V CDR1 and CDR2: GTSNPN, SVGIG (reference sequence). The CDR3 runs to 15 residues. This chain's CDR3 is CAWSPGQGLSYEQDF. The CDR3 DNA reads as TGTGCCTGGAGCCCGGGACAGGGATTGTCCTACGAGCAGGACTTC.

With respect to this clonotype: A read error is possible here, since a much larger clone lies one base away. The chain couples TRBV5-1 to TRBJ1-6; D may be TRBD1 (6 bases). The CDR3 spans 15 residues. Germline-derived CDR1 and CDR2 are SGHRS and YFSETQ. The DNA for the CDR3 is TGCGCCAGCAGCTCATCCTCCGCTCGGACAGAAACGGTTTACTTT. Its translation is CASSSSSARTETVYF.

The genes are TRBV13 and TRBJ2-7; D possibly uses TRBD1 or TRBD2 (6 bases each). V was cut by 3 bases and J by 5 bases, with 14 bases left in between. The germline CDR1 and CDR2 sequences are PRHDT and FYEKMQ (reference sequence). The CDR3 contains 14 residues. CDR3 sequence: CASSLYGGQNEQYF. CDR3 nucleotide sequence: TGTGCCAGCAGCTTGTACGGGGGCCAAAACGAGCAGTACTTC.

This clonotype was observed at least ten times. The J gene is TRBJ2-7, the V gene TRBV7-9, with 7 positions matching TRBD2. Germline V gives CDR1 SEHNR, CDR2 FQNEAQ (reference sequence). This CDR3 contains 13 residues. Unmatched junction bases numbered 6, after V lost 4 bases and J lost 6 bases. CDR3 sequence (DNA): TGTGCCAGCAGCTCCCGACTAGCAGGCGAGCAGTACTTC. Its translation is CASSSRLAGEQYF.

This clonotype was picked up many times. This chain links TRBV15 with TRBJ2-7; TRBD1 aligns across 8 bases. CDR3 length: 15 amino acids. Losses at the gene ends were 0 bases for V and 6 bases for J; bases not matched to a gene: 7. Germline CDR1 and CDR2: LNHNV and YYDKDF (reference sequence). CDR3 in DNA: TGTGCCACCAGCAGAGATCGGGGACAGGCCCTCGAGCAGTACTTC. Translating it yields CATSRDRGQALEQYF.

This clonotype has ten or more counts. V usage is TRBV5-1 and J usage is TRBJ2-5, with D maybe TRBD1 (8 bases). This CDR3 has 15 residues. V was cut by 4 bases and J by 3 bases, with 16 bases left in between. Germline assignment: CDR1 SGHRS and CDR2 YFSETQ. The CDR3 DNA sequence: TGCGCCAGCAGCCGTGGACAGGGAGGGGAAGAGACCCAGTACTTC. Translating it yields CASSRGQGGEETQYF.

This clonotype was seen ten or more times. This chain links TRBV5-5 with TRBJ2-5; tentatively, D is TRBD1 (6 bases). CDR3 length: 14 residues. V was trimmed by 2 bases and J by 5 bases, leaving 13 bases between them. From germline, CDR1 is SGHKS and CDR2 YYEKEE (reference sequence). The CDR3 sequence is CASSFQGLDETQYF. The CDR3 nucleotides read TGTGCCAGCAGCTTCCAGGGGCTTGATGAGACCCAGTACTTC.